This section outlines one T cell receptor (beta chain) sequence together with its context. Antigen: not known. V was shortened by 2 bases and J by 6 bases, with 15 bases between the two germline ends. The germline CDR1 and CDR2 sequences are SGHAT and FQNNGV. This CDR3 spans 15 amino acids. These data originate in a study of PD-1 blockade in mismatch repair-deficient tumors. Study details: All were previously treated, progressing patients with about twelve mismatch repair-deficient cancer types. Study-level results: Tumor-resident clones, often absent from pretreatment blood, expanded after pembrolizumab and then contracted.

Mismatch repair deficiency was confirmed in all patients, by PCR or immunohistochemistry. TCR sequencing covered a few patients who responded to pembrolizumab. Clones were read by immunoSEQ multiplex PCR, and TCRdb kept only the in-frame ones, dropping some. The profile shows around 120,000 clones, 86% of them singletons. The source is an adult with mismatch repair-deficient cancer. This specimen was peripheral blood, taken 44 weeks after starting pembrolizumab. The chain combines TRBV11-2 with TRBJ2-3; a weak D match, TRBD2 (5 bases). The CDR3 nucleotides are TGTGCCAGCAGCTTATATGGGCTAGCCGGCGATACGCAGTATTTT. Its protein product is CASSLYGLAGDTQYF.